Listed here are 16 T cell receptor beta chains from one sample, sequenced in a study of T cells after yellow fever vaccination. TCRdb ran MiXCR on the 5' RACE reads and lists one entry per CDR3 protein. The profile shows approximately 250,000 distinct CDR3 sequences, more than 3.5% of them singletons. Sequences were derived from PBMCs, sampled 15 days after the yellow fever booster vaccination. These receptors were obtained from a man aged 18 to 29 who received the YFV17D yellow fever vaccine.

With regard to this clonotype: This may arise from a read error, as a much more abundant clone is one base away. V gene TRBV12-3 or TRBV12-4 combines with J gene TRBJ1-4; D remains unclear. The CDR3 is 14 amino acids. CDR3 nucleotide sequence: TGTGCCAGCACCACCCACGAGCTTGGTGAAAAACTGATTTTT. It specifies CASTTHELGEKLIF.

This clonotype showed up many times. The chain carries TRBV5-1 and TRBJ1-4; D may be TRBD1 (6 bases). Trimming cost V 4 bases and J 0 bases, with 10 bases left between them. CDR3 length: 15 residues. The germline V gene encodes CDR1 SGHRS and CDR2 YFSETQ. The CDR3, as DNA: TGCGCCAGCAGCCGGGGGGCCGCAACTAATGAAAAACTGTTTTTT. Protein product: CASSRGAATNEKLFF.

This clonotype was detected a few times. The CDR3 DNA sequence: TGTGCCAGCAGCTCCCCCTCGTGGAGGGTTGGCTACACCTTC. It is translated as CASSSPSWRVGYTF. J is TRBJ1-2 and V is TRBV12-3 or TRBV12-4; D not certain. Trimming pared 6 bases from V and 7 bases from J, leaving 18 bases between. The CDR3 has 14 residues.

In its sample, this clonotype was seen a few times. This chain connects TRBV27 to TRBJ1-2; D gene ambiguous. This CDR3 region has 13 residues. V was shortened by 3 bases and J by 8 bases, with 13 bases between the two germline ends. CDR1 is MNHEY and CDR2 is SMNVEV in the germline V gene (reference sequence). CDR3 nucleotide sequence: TGTGCCAGCAGTTTGACATACAGTTCGGGCTACACCTTC. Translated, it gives CASSLTYSSGYTF.

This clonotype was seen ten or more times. The CDR3 DNA follows: TGTGCCACCAGCAGAGATAGAGGATCAGATACGCAGTATTTT. It yields the protein CATSRDRGSDTQYF. V and J are TRBV15 and TRBJ2-3, with D uncertain. Trimming shortened V by 0 bases and J by 4 bases, and 8 bases separated the two germline ends. The CDR3 covers 14 residues. Per germline, CDR1 LNHNV and CDR2 YYDKDF (reference sequence).

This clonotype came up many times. CDR3 loop: CASSTNAGGQETQYF. Here the CDR3 DNA reads TGTGCCAGCAGCACGAACGCGGGGGGACAGGAGACCCAGTACTTC. The chain uses TRBV7-2 and TRBJ2-5; D might be TRBD2 (8 bases). V lost 5 bases and J lost 5, with 18 bases in between. This CDR3 is 15 amino acids long. Germline V gene sequence: CDR1 SGHTA, CDR2 FQGNSA.

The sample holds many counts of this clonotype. CDR3 region: CATSRVGTGYYEQYF. The DNA of the CDR3 is TGTGCCACCAGCAGAGTCGGGACAGGGTACTACGAGCAGTACTTC. V and J are TRBV15 and TRBJ2-7; the match to TRBD1 covers 9 bases. V lost 1 base and J lost 3; bases outside the gene matches: 4. CDR3 length: 15 residues. Germline V lookup: CDR1 LNHNV, CDR2 YYDKDF (reference sequence).

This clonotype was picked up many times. CDR3 sequence: CASSFSGGAPGELFF. CDR3 coding DNA: TGTGCCAGCAGTTTTAGCGGGGGGGCGCCCGGGGAGCTGTTTTTT. The chain links TRBV25-1 to TRBJ2-2, with 11 bases aligning to TRBD2. Germline CDR1 reads MGHDK; CDR2 reads SYGVNS. Trimming removed 5 bases from V and 6 bases from J; junction bases left unmatched: 5. This CDR3 contains 15 residues.

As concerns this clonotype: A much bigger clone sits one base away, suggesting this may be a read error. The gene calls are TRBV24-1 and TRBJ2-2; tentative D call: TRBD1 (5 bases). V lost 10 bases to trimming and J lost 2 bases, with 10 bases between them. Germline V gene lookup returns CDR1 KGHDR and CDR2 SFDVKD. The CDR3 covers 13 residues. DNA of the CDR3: TGTGCCACGGGCCAGGGCAACACCGGGGAGCTGTTTTTT. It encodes CATGQGNTGELFF.

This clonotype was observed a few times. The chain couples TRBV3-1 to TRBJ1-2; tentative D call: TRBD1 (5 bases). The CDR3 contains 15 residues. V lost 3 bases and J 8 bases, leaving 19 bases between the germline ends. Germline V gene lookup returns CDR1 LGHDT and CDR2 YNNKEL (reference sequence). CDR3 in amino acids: CASSQEPYPGRGYTF. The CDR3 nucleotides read TGTGCCAGCAGCCAGGAGCCCTACCCAGGGCGCGGCTACACCTTC. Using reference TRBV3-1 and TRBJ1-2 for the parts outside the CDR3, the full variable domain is DTAVSQTPKYLVTQMGNDKSIKCEQNLGHDTMYWYKQDSKKFLKIMFSYNNKELIINETVPNRFSPKSPDKAHLNLHINSLELGDSAVYFCASSQEPYPGRGYTFGSGTRLTVV.

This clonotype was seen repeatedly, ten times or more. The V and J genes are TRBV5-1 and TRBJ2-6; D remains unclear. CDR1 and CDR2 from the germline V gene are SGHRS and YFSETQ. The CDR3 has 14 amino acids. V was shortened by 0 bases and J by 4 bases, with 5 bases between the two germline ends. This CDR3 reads CASSLAGGANVLTF. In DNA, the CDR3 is TGCGCCAGCAGCTTGGCCGGGGGGGCCAACGTCCTGACTTTC.

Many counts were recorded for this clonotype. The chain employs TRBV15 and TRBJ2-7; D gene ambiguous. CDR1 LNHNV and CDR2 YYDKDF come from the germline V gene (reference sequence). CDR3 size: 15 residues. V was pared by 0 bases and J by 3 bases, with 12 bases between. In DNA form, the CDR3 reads TGTGCCACCAGCAGAGACGCAGGAACATTCTACGAGCAGTACTTC. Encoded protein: CATSRDAGTFYEQYF.

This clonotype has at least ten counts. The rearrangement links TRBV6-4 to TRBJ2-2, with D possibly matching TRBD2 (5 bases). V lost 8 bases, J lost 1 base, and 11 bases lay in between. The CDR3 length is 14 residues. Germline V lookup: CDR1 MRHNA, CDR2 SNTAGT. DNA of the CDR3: TGTGCCAGCTCGCCGGGGTGGAACACCGGGGAGCTGTTTTTT. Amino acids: CASSPGWNTGELFF.

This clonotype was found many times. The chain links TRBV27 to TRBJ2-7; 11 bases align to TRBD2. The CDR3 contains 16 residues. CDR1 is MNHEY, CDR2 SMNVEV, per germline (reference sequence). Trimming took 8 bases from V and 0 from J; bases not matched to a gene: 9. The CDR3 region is CASAPGLAGGSYEQYV. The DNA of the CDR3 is TGTGCCAGCGCACCCGGGCTAGCGGGGGGCTCCTACGAGCAGTACGTC.

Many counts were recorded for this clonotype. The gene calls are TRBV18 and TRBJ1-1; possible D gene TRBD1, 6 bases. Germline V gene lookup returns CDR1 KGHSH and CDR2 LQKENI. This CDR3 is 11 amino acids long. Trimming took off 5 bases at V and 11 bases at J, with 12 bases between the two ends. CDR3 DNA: TGTGCCAGCTCAACTGGACAGTACGCTTTCTTT. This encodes CASSTGQYAFF.

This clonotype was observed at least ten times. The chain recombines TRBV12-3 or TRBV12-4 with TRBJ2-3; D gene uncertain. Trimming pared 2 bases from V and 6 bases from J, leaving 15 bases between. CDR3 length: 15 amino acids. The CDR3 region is CASSLRSSHSDTQYF. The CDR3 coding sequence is TGTGCCAGCAGTTTAAGGAGTAGCCACTCCGATACGCAGTATTTT.